This is a list of T cell receptor beta chains from one sample in a study of cytomegalovirus exposure and HLA in healthy donors. Sequencing used immunoSEQ multiplex PCR; TCRdb keeps in-frame clones, though not all of them. The repertoire has 170,000 or so clones, roughly 86% of them found once; the top ten carry under 5%. Sequencing input: PBMCs. Receptors were obtained from a girl aged 5 to 17 in good health and CMV-seropositive. Each CDR3 is given with its conserved first and last residue. The D gene is left open where the match is weak. Some rows have no size entry. The others give once, few or many, or a class for an expanded clone.

V	D	J	size	length	DNA	CDR3
TRBV6-5	TRBD1	TRBJ1-1	NA	15	TGTGCCAGCAGTTACCAGACAGGGGGCTATACTGAAGCTTTCTTT	CASSYQTGGYTEAFF
TRBV6-5	NA	TRBJ1-5	NA	16	TGTGCCAGCAGTTACGCCCCTGCGGGGCGGAATCAGCCCCAGCATTTT	CASSYAPAGRNQPQHF
TRBV6-1	TRBD1	TRBJ1-2	NA	13	TGTGCCAGCAGCCTGGGACAGGACTATGGCTACACCTTC	CASSLGQDYGYTF
TRBV5-1	NA	TRBJ1-2	NA	12	TGCGCCAGCAGCGACTTTAACTATGGCTACACCTTC	CASSDFNYGYTF
TRBV7-8	NA	TRBJ2-5	NA	13	TGTGCCAGTACCTACGGGTTACAAGAGACCCAGTACTTC	CASTYGLQETQYF
TRBV5-1	TRBD1	TRBJ2-5	NA	15	TGCGCCAGCAGCCCGACAGGGGGTTCGGTTGAGACCCAGTACTTC	CASSPTGGSVETQYF
TRBV10-3	NA	TRBJ1-2	NA	16	TGTGCCATCAGTGATTTCGGCAGGGGAGTGGAGAATGGCTACACCTTC	CAISDFGRGVENGYTF
TRBV7-9	NA	TRBJ1-2	NA	16	TGTGCCAGCAGCTTAGCTGAGGAGAGAACTCTCTATGGCTACACCTTC	CASSLAEERTLYGYTF
TRBV12-5	NA	TRBJ1-2	NA	14	TGTGCTAGTGGTTTGAGTGAAGCCAACTATGGCTACACCTTC	CASGLSEANYGYTF
TRBV19	TRBD1	TRBJ1-1	NA	18	TGTGCCAGTAGTACCTTTCGCGTTGGGACAGGCGTGAACACTGAAGCTTTCTTT	CASSTFRVGTGVNTEAFF
TRBV5-1	TRBD2	TRBJ2-1	NA	16	TGCGCCAGCAGCCTCTTGACTAGCGGGGGAGACAATGAGCAGTTCTTC	CASSLLTSGGDNEQFF
TRBV15	NA	TRBJ1-1	NA	14	TGTGCCACCAGCAGGGATAGGGGTTCCAGTGAAGCTTTCTTT	CATSRDRGSSEAFF
TRBV28	TRBD1	TRBJ1-6	NA	14	TGTGCCAGCAGCCCGGGGGGACAGGGGGCCCTCCTCCACTTT	CASSPGGQGALLHF
TRBV13	NA	TRBJ2-6	NA	15	TGTGCCAGCAGCTTGCGGGGTACTGGGGCCAACGTCCTGACTTTC	CASSLRGTGANVLTF
TRBV10-2	NA	TRBJ1-1	NA	12	TGCGCCAGCTCTCCGGGGAACACTGAAGCTTTCTTT	CASSPGNTEAFF
TRBV30	NA	TRBJ1-1	NA	13	TGTGCCTGGAGTCCCTGGGGGGTAACTGAAGCTTTCTTT	CAWSPWGVTEAFF
TRBV12-5	TRBD1	TRBJ1-2	NA	16	TGTGCTAGTGGTTGGGGGACAGGCGGGAGGGAGTATGGCTACACCTTC	CASGWGTGGREYGYTF
TRBV12-5	NA	TRBJ1-1	NA	14	TGTGCTAGTGGTTTGAGGGAGGCTAACACTGAAGCTTTCTTT	CASGLREANTEAFF
TRBV2	NA	TRBJ2-5	NA	12	TGTGCCAGCAGTCTACTAAGAGAGACCCAGTACTTC	CASSLLRETQYF
TRBV5-4	NA	TRBJ2-3	NA	15	TGTGCCAGCAGCCCCGACCTCAGGATCACAGATACGCAGTATTTT	CASSPDLRITDTQYF
TRBV27	NA	TRBJ2-1	once	14	TGTGCCAGCAGTTTTGTTAGCTCCTACAATGAGCAGTTCTTC	CASSFVSSYNEQFF
TRBV10-2	NA	TRBJ2-7	NA	10	TGCGCTTCAGGGTCCTCCGAGCAGTACTTC	CASGSSEQYF
TRBV6-5	TRBD2	TRBJ2-3	NA	16	TGTGCCAGCAGTTCTACCGGGACTAGCGGGGGAGATACGCAGTATTTT	CASSSTGTSGGDTQYF
TRBV27	NA	TRBJ2-3	NA	14	TGTGCCAGCAGTTTGTCCAGGGGGGAAGATACGCAGTATTTT	CASSLSRGEDTQYF
TRBV5-1	NA	TRBJ2-3	NA	15	TGCGCCAGCAGCTTGGAGAGTAGAGTCACAGATACGCAGTATTTT	CASSLESRVTDTQYF
TRBV6-1	NA	TRBJ1-2	NA	15	TGTGCCAGCAGTGAAGCGAGAAGTTACAACTATGGCTACACCTTC	CASSEARSYNYGYTF
TRBV10-3	TRBD1	TRBJ2-7	NA	13	TGTGCCGAGGCGGGACAGGGGACCTACGAGCAGTACTTC	CAEAGQGTYEQYF
TRBV13	TRBD2	TRBJ2-3	NA	14	TGTGCCAGCAGTGAGCGGGGGACCACAGATACGCAGTATTTT	CASSERGTTDTQYF
TRBV27	TRBD1	TRBJ1-1	NA	14	TGTGCCAGCAGTCCACACTCAGGGGGCACTGAAGCTTTCTTT	CASSPHSGGTEAFF
TRBV7-8	TRBD2	TRBJ2-7	NA	16	TGTGCCAGCAGCTTAGCGCGCCTAGCGGGGGTGCGGGAGCAGTACTTC	CASSLARLAGVREQYF
TRBV19	NA	TRBJ1-4	NA	15	TGTGCCAGTAGTGCCCAGGGCGGGAGGAATGAAAAACTGTTTTTT	CASSAQGGRNEKLFF
TRBV18	TRBD1	TRBJ2-2	NA	15	TGTGCCAGCTCACGGGACAGGGGCTCCACCGGGGAGCTGTTTTTT	CASSRDRGSTGELFF
TRBV30	NA	TRBJ1-4	NA	14	TGTGCCTGGAGGATGGCGGTTTCTAATGAAAAACTGTTTTTT	CAWRMAVSNEKLFF
TRBV28	TRBD2	TRBJ2-7	once	12	TGTGCCAGCAGTTTATGGGGGGGGGAGCAGTACTTC	CASSLWGGEQYF
TRBV5-3	NA	TRBJ2-7	NA	15	TGTGCCAGAAGCTTGTTTGCGGTCCGCCCCTACGAGCAGTACTTC	CARSLFAVRPYEQYF
TRBV7-9	TRBD1	TRBJ1-1	NA	17	TGTGCCAGCAGCTCCCGGACAGGGGGTGAATGGAGCACTGAAGCTTTCTTT	CASSSRTGGEWSTEAFF
TRBV18	NA	TRBJ1-1	NA	16	TGTGCCAGCTCACCTCACTACCCACTAGCGAACACTGAAGCTTTCTTT	CASSPHYPLANTEAFF
TRBV5-1	NA	TRBJ1-2	NA	14	TGCGCCAGCAGCTTCGAAGGGGCAAGGTATGGCTACACCTTC	CASSFEGARYGYTF
TRBV5-5	NA	TRBJ2-7	NA	16	TGTGCCAGCAGCTTAGCGACGGGACTTAGCTCCTACGAGCAGTACTTC	CASSLATGLSSYEQYF
TRBV19	NA	TRBJ1-2	NA	13	TGTGCCAGTAGTCCAGGGGCATTCTATGGCTACACCTTC	CASSPGAFYGYTF
TRBV7-3	TRBD1	TRBJ1-1	NA	13	TGTGCCAGCAGCTCCGACAGGGGAACTGAAGCTTTCTTT	CASSSDRGTEAFF
TRBV9	TRBD2	TRBJ2-2	NA	18	TGTGCCAGCAGCGTAGCTCCTAGCGGGGGGCTCAACACCGGGGAGCTGTTTTTT	CASSVAPSGGLNTGELFF
TRBV6-5	TRBD2	TRBJ2-5	NA	14	TGTGCCAGCAGCTTAGCGGGGGGACAAGAGACCCAGTACTTC	CASSLAGGQETQYF